This T cell receptor beta chain derives from a study of early T cells in non-severe SARS-CoV-2 infection (dated by TCRdb to 2020 to 2023). Turning to the overall study: Bulk RNA from unsorted whole blood was used for TCR sequencing, so alpha and beta chains could not be paired.

The CDR3 numbers 11 residues from cysteine through phenylalanine. CDR3 DNA only is kept here, 33 bases in frame from base 1. The germline V gene supplies CDR1 MDHEN and CDR2 SYDVKM. V is reduced by 8 bases and J by 8 bases, leaving a spacing of 12 bases between them. Overall results and qualifications from the work: VDJdb matching was skewed toward anti-spike CD8 responses and likely underestimated virus-specific expansions by missing private and CD4 specificities.

The library was obtained by 5' RACE. Sequenced on a NextSeq 500. In the TCR library protocol, unique molecular identifiers were attached to individual cDNA molecules to correct for PCR bias and sequencing error. Both TCR alpha and beta chains were sequenced, and tight co-correlation was observed between alpha and beta sequence abundances in each sample. The original pipeline was this. Decombinator V4 was used to annotate the V gene, J gene and CDR3 of the TCR sequences. Expanded TCRs were defined as changing significantly between any two time points under a Poisson model with p below 0.0001. Abundances of TCRs were expressed as counts per million after normalisation to the total number of TCRs sequenced in each sample. MAIT TCRs were defined by TRAV1-2 paired with TRAJ12, TRAJ20 or TRAJ33, and iNKT TCRs by TRAV10 paired with TRAJ18. VDJdb, accessed on 1 November 2021, was searched for TCRs annotated for CMV, EBV and SARS-CoV-2, and TCRs annotated for more than one antigen were excluded. In TCRdb, the public reads were trimmed at Q25 with fastp and aligned with MiXCR, with productive beta chains retained. Identical CDR3 protein sequences are pooled into one entry, listed with their most common genes and DNA. TCRdb assigned the V and J calls; the authors' analysis was not used. The sample data list some 87,000 distinct CDR3 sequences, and roughly an eighth of these were observed just once. Of the sample, approximately 2.6% is held by the ten largest clones.

The sample holds many counts of this clonotype. There is no known antigen for this receptor. No base quality information exists; no much larger clone differs at one position. This was a case-control study nested in a cohort of healthcare workers in London, UK, who had nasopharyngeal swab PCR tests and blood samples taken every week. Healthcare workers were enrolled in the week of the UK lockdown, from 23 to 31 March 2020, and were followed every week for up to roughly 16 weeks. The receptor's source is an adult who was a healthcare worker with PCR-confirmed SARS-CoV-2 infection or an uninfected control (not recorded which). Here the chain combines TRBV28 and TRBJ2-5; TRBD1 is a possible D gene, resting on 6 matching bases. Sequenced input: whole blood. The DNA sequence is TGTGCCAGCGCACAGGGTAACACCCAGTACTTC. The translation is CASAQGNTQYF.